These T cell receptor beta chains were read from a single sample in a study of shared clonotypes between healthy human individuals. The data were produced by immunoSEQ multiplex PCR, yet TCRdb's version contains in-frame clones alone and is incomplete. Of over 850,000 clones in the sample, about four fifths were seen once. Source material: memory CD4+ T cells from PBMCs. The receptors were sampled from a man aged 18 to 30 in good health. Some clones in this sample may be carry-over from other donors' samples. The CDR3 runs from the conserved cysteine through the conserved F or W. Fields, in order: clone size, J gene, V gene, D gene, CDR3 protein, CDR3 DNA. A D gene is named only where the DNA matches it firmly. Not all rows give a size; the values are once, few, many and, for expanded clones, a class.

once | TRBJ1-2 | TRBV29-1 | - | CSVRGLGGLGNGYTF | TGCAGCGTTAGAGGGTTAGGAGGACTCGGCAATGGCTACACCTTC
- | TRBJ1-5 | TRBV2 | - | CASSEGGFSDQPQHF | TGTGCCAGCAGTGAAGGGGGATTCAGCGATCAGCCCCAGCATTTT
- | TRBJ2-5 | TRBV5-4 | TRBD1 | CASSTGQGKETQYF | TGTGCCAGCAGCACGGGACAGGGGAAAGAGACCCAGTACTTC
- | TRBJ2-7 | TRBV28 | TRBD2 | CASSLFTSGRNEQYF | TGTGCCAGCAGTTTATTTACTAGCGGGAGAAACGAGCAGTACTTC
few | TRBJ2-7 | TRBV18 | - | CASSPMAGPLEQYF | TGTGCCAGCTCACCAATGGCGGGGCCCCTAGAGCAGTACTTC
few | TRBJ1-1 | TRBV28 | TRBD1 | CASSLPGQGAYEAFF | TGTGCCAGCAGTCTGCCTGGACAGGGGGCATATGAAGCTTTCTTT
many | TRBJ2-7 | TRBV18 | - | CASSPSGVSYEQYF | TGTGCCAGCTCACCATCAGGGGTCTCCTACGAGCAGTACTTC
few | TRBJ2-1 | TRBV4-3 | - | CASSQDGLASSEQFF | TGCGCCAGCAGCCAAGATGGGCTAGCCTCGAGTGAGCAGTTCTTC
- | TRBJ1-4 | TRBV5-1 | - | CASSSGLINEKLFF | TGCGCCAGCAGCTCGGGGCTTATTAATGAAAAACTGTTTTTT
- | TRBJ1-5 | TRBV5-1 | - | CASSLDGHQPQHF | TGCGCCAGCAGCTTGGACGGCCATCAGCCCCAGCATTTT
- | TRBJ1-5 | TRBV7-9 | - | CASSKTGAGEGNQPQHF | TGTGCCAGCAGCAAAACGGGGGCAGGGGAGGGCAATCAGCCCCAGCATTTT
few | TRBJ1-1 | TRBV7-3 | - | CASSAPGDTEAFF | TGTGCCAGCAGTGCACCAGGGGATACTGAAGCTTTCTTT
- | TRBJ2-7 | TRBV6-6 | TRBD1 | CASSYRQGAYEQYF | TGTGCCAGCAGTTATCGCCAGGGGGCGTACGAGCAGTACTTC
- | TRBJ2-7 | TRBV7-2 | TRBD2 | CASSPSGTGTSGKEQYF | TGTGCCAGCAGCCCATCTGGTACCGGGACTAGCGGGAAGGAGCAGTACTTC
- | TRBJ1-5 | TRBV19 | - | CASSRRGGGGNQPQHF | TGTGCCAGTAGTAGGAGAGGGGGAGGTGGCAATCAGCCCCAGCATTTT
many | TRBJ1-1 | TRBV5-1 | - | CASSLGDTEAFF | TGCGCCAGCAGCTTGGGTGACACTGAAGCTTTCTTT
- | TRBJ1-1 | TRBV5-6 | TRBD1 | CASSLGTGGMGKAFF | TGTGCCAGCAGCTTGGGGACAGGGGGTATGGGTAAAGCTTTCTTT
- | TRBJ1-1 | TRBV5-1 | - | CASSLMKISFF | TGCGCCAGCAGCTTGATGAAAATTTCTTTCTTT
- | TRBJ2-2 | TRBV28 | - | CASIRGNTGELFF | TGTGCCAGCATCCGGGGAAACACCGGGGAGCTGTTTTTT
- | TRBJ2-2 | TRBV30 | TRBD2 | CAWTATSGRLNTGELFF | TGTGCCTGGACGGCGACTAGCGGGCGCTTGAACACCGGGGAGCTGTTTTTT
once | TRBJ2-7 | TRBV2 | - | CASSYSGAHEQYF | TGTGCCAGCAGTTATTCCGGGGCCCACGAGCAGTACTTC
- | TRBJ2-7 | TRBV30 | TRBD1 | CAWSTGGGYEQYF | TGTGCCTGGTCGACAGGGGGCGGCTACGAGCAGTACTTC
- | TRBJ2-7 | TRBV7-2 | - | CASSAPGITYEQYF | TGTGCCAGCAGTGCCCCGGGAATCACCTACGAGCAGTACTTC
- | TRBJ2-1 | TRBV6-5 | - | CASSFQVSSYNEQFF | TGTGCCAGCAGTTTTCAGGTTTCCTCCTACAATGAGCAGTTCTTC
- | TRBJ2-3 | TRBV9 | - | CASSADLGRDTQYF | TGTGCCAGCAGCGCCGACTTGGGTCGAGATACGCAGTATTTT
- | TRBJ2-7 | TRBV10-2 | - | CASSETGTGRFEQYF | TGCGCCAGCAGTGAAACTGGGACCGGCAGGTTCGAGCAGTACTTC
many | TRBJ2-5 | TRBV2 | - | CASSEHSGAKETQYF | TGTGCCAGCAGTGAACACTCAGGGGCTAAAGAGACCCAGTACTTC
- | TRBJ1-4 | TRBV11-2 | - | CASSFGQPIFATNEKLFF | TGTGCCAGCAGCTTTGGGCAGCCCATTTTCGCAACTAATGAAAAACTGTTTTTT
- | TRBJ2-3 | TRBV5-1 | TRBD2 | CASSLEARRGTSGRLGTDTQYF | TGCGCCAGCAGCTTGGAGGCTAGGCGGGGGACTAGCGGGAGGTTGGGCACAGATACGCAGTATTTT
once | TRBJ2-7 | TRBV4-3 | - | CASSQESGEYCEQYF | TGCGCCAGCAGCCAAGAGAGCGGCGAATACTGCGAGCAGTACTTC
- | TRBJ2-7 | TRBV5-1 | TRBD2 | CASNWAGGSYEQYF | TGCGCCAGCAACTGGGCGGGAGGGTCGTACGAGCAGTACTTC
- | TRBJ2-1 | TRBV6-5 | TRBD2 | CASSYSSGRANEQFF | TGTGCCAGCAGTTACTCTAGCGGGAGGGCCAATGAGCAGTTCTTC
- | TRBJ2-2 | TRBV29-1 | TRBD1 | CSGLGQGASNTGELFF | TGCAGCGGGTTGGGTCAGGGGGCTTCGAACACCGGGGAGCTGTTTTTT
- | TRBJ1-1 | TRBV5-1 | - | CASSVQGLSTEAFF | TGCGCCAGCAGCGTACAGGGTCTATCCACTGAAGCTTTCTTT
once | TRBJ2-5 | TRBV10-3 | - | CAISVEGASGTQYF | TGTGCCATCAGTGTGGAGGGGGCTAGCGGGACCCAGTACTTC
- | TRBJ1-2 | TRBV28 | - | CASSFPGTGYGYTF | TGTGCCAGCAGTTTCCCAGGGACGGGCTATGGCTACACCTTC
- | TRBJ2-2 | TRBV28 | - | CASTQSTGATGELFF | TGTGCCAGCACCCAATCGACGGGGGCCACCGGGGAGCTGTTTTTT
- | TRBJ1-1 | TRBV6-1 | - | CASSIDRSYTEAFF | TGTGCCAGCAGTATAGACCGGTCTTACACTGAAGCTTTCTTT
- | TRBJ2-7 | TRBV5-1 | - | CASSPQTPTYEQYF | TGCGCCAGCAGCCCACAGACACCGACCTACGAGCAGTACTTC
- | TRBJ2-3 | TRBV18 | - | CASSPGPTDTQYF | TGTGCCAGCTCACCCGGGCCCACAGATACGCAGTATTTT
- | TRBJ2-3 | TRBV10-3 | - | CAINRQGPGGTDTQYF | TGTGCCATCAATAGACAGGGCCCGGGGGGCACAGATACGCAGTATTTT
- | TRBJ1-2 | TRBV7-9 | - | CASTSGVYYGYTF | TGTGCCAGCACCTCCGGGGTTTACTATGGCTACACCTTC
- | TRBJ2-4 | TRBV4-3 | - | CASSQDPGRDQYF | TGCGCCAGCAGCCAAGATCCCGGCAGGGATCAGTACTTC
few | TRBJ2-7 | TRBV6-1 | - | CASSASTGSSYEQYF | TGTGCCAGCAGTGCTTCGACTGGGAGCTCCTACGAGCAGTACTTC
- | TRBJ2-3 | TRBV5-4 | - | CASSLYSPVVDTQYF | TGTGCCAGCAGCTTGTACTCTCCGGTAGTAGATACGCAGTATTTT
- | TRBJ2-1 | TRBV6-6 | - | CASSSTGSSYNEQFF | TGTGCCAGCAGTTCAACTGGTTCGTCCTACAATGAGCAGTTCTTC
- | TRBJ1-3 | TRBV30 | - | CAWRPDSLSGNTIYF | TGTGCCTGGAGGCCGGACAGTCTCTCTGGAAACACCATATATTTT
- | TRBJ2-1 | TRBV5-1 | - | CASSLANTGTYNEQFF | TGCGCCAGCAGCTTAGCCAACACCGGGACTTACAATGAGCAGTTCTTC
- | TRBJ2-2 | TRBV7-3 | TRBD1 | CASNAGGNTGELFF | TGTGCCAGCAACGCAGGGGGCAACACCGGGGAGCTGTTTTTT
- | TRBJ1-6 | TRBV9 | TRBD1 | CASSNGQGWNSPLHF | TGTGCCAGCAGCAACGGACAGGGGTGGAATTCACCCCTCCACTTT
- | TRBJ2-4 | TRBV5-1 | - | CASSFGPQLAKNIQYF | TGCGCCAGCAGCTTCGGGCCTCAACTAGCCAAAAACATTCAGTACTTC
- | TRBJ2-2 | TRBV11-3 | TRBD1 | CASSSRTGAGELFF | TGTGCCAGCAGCTCCAGGACAGGGGCCGGGGAGCTGTTTTTT
few | TRBJ2-1 | TRBV7-3 | - | CASSLTSPVPYNEQFF | TGTGCCAGCAGCTTAACGTCTCCCGTCCCCTACAATGAGCAGTTCTTC